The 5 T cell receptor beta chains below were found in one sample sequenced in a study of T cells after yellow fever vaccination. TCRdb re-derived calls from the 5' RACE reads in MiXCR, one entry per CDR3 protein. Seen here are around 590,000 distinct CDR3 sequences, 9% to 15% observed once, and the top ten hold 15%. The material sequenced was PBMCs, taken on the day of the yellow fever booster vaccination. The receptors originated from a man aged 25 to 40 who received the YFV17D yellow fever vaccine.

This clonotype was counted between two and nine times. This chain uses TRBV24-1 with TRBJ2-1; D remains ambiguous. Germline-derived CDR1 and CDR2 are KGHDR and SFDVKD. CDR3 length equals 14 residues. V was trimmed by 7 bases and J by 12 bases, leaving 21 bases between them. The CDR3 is CATSESSRPSRQFF. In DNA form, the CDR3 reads TGTGCCACCAGCGAGTCCAGTCGACCTTCCAGGCAGTTCTTC.

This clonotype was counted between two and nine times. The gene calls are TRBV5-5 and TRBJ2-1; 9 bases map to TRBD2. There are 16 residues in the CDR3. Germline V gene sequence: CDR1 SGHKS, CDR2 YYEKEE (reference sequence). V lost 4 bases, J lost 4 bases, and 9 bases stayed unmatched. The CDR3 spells CASSKLAGVGYNEQFF. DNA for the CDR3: TGTGCCAGCAGCAAATTAGCGGGAGTCGGGTACAATGAGCAGTTCTTC.

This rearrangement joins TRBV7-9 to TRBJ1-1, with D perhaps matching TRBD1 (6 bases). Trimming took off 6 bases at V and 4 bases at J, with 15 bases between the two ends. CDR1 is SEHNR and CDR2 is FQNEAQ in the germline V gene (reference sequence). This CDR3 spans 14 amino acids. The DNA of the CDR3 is TGTGCCAGCAGTCGTTCCACAGGGAGCACTGAAGCTTTCTTT. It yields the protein CASSRSTGSTEAFF.

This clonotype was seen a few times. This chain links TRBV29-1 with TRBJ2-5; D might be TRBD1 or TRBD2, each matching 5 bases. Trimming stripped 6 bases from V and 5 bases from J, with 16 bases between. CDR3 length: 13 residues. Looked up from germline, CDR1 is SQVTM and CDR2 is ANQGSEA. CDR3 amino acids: CSVPGTPRETQYF. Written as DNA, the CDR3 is TGCAGCGTCCCCGGGACCCCCAGGGAGACCCAGTACTTC.

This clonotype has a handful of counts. CDR3 sequence: CASSAGGINEKLFF. The DNA of the CDR3 is TGTGCCAGCAGCGCCGGGGGAATTAATGAAAAACTGTTTTTT. This sequence joins TRBV9 and TRBJ1-4; D perhaps matches TRBD1 (5 bases). From germline, CDR1 is SGDLS and CDR2 YYNGEE. This CDR3 is built from 14 residues. V lost 3 bases and J lost 4, with 10 bases in between.